This T cell receptor (beta chain) was profiled in a study of T cell responses to AZD1222 COVID-19 vaccine (dated by TCRdb to the early 2020s). The study in broad terms: A total of more than 230 trial participants underwent TCR sequencing, of whom under 220 had received two doses of AZD1222 and approximately 25 had received two doses of the MenACWY control vaccine. Enrollment into the trials was organized by age into subgroups of 18-55, 56-69 and 70-plus years, and those subgroups contained approximately 150, 30 and 60 TCR-sequenced participants, respectively.

To note about this clone: Its antigen is unknown. The input lacks base qualities; no much larger clone sits a single base away.

Summary of the overall study and its limitations: Because no day 14 peak-response samples were available, the repertoires could be characterized only after the peak T cell response. Reportedly, close to half of the unique spike-specific TCRs recognized epitopes lying outside the regions that are mutated in the B.1.351 and B.1.1.7 variants. Participants were mostly white British and included more females than males, and it was suggested by the authors that clonal diversity may have been underestimated. The 56-69-year group was small, and its depth increase did not reach significance, likely because of low power. Vaccine-associated CD4 TCRs spanned the whole spike protein, with dominant responses in regions 160-218 and 743-854. A significant rise in spike-specific TCR breadth and depth was observed after two AZD1222 doses relative to day 0 and relative to MenACWY recipients. Only five to seven AZD1222 recipients were SARS-CoV-2 seropositive at baseline, limiting conclusions about previously exposed vaccinees.

The sample's time point label, decoded: about 28 days (+/-7) after the second vaccine dose. Because spike-specific TCR depth and breadth did not differ between the two schedules, AZD1222 recipients who got a second dose at roughly 4 weeks were pooled with those who got a second dose at roughly 12 weeks. Samples from vaccinated people were obtained from the UK trials COV001 and COV002, which included a single-blind randomized controlled phase 2/3 trial of AZD1222 (ChAdOx1 nCoV-19) in healthy adults. For TCRbeta chain sequencing, PBMC samples were collected from trial participants at day 0 and at day 28 after the second dose. CDR1 SQVTM and CDR2 ANQGSEA are derived from the germline V gene. V is reduced by 7 bases and J by 4 bases, leaving a spacing of 19 bases between them. The CDR3 starts with the cysteine, ends with the phenylalanine, and has 14 residues. CDR3 DNA only is kept here, 42 bases in frame from base 1.

The CDR3 regions of human TCRbeta chains were analyzed by immunosequencing. Processing in the source paper ran as follows. Repertoire TCRs were checked for matches against a reference library of SARS-CoV-2-specific TCRs that had been generated using the MIRA antigen-specificity platform. Breadth was defined as the fraction of unique TCRs that were SARS-CoV-2-associated, and depth was defined as the fraction of total T cells that were SARS-CoV-2-associated. Using the MIRA data, each spike-specific TCR was mapped to the spike region that the TCR reacts to and placed in a CD4 or CD8 class. Log10-transformed breadth and depth values were compared by one-way ANOVA with Sidak's multiple comparisons tests. TCRdb provides this immuneACCESS table in a form limited to in-frame rearrangements. Some clones are lacking; in checked studies, under half of them reflect an unresolved V gene, and why the rest are absent is not known. That table is the source of V, J and clone size, and D and trimming were worked out from the DNA. In all, the sample holds about 130,000 clones, and 70% to 90% of those were seen once. The ten largest clones capture 5% to 7% of the sample.

This material consisted of peripheral blood, taken 28 days after the second AZD1222 dose. This receptor was identified in an adult who received the AZD1222 COVID-19 vaccine. The sequence is built from TRBV29-1 and TRBJ1-2; TRBD1 might be the D gene, on 5 matching bases. The CDR3 region: CSDGEVGGLYGYTF. The DNA reads as follows: TGCAGCGACGGGGAGGTTGGGGGTCTCTATGGCTACACCTTC.